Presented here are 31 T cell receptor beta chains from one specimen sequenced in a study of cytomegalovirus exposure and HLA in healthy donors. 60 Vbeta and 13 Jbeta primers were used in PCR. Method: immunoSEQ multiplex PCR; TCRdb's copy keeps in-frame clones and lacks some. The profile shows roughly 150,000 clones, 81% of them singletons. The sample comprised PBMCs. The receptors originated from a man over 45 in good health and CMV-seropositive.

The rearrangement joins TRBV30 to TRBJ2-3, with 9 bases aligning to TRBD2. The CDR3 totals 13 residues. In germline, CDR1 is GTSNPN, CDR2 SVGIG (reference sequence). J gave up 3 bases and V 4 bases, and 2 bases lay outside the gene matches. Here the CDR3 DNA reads TGTGCCTGGAATGCGGGAGGGACAGATACGCAGTATTTT. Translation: CAWNAGGTDTQYF.

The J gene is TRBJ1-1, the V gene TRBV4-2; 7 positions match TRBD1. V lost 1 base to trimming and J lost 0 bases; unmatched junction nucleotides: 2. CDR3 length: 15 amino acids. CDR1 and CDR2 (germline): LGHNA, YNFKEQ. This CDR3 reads CASSQGQGMNTEAFF. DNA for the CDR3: TGTGCCAGCAGCCAAGGACAGGGTATGAACACTGAAGCTTTCTTT.

CDR3 DNA: TGTGCCAGCAGCCCCCCTTCCCCTGGGGGGTATGGCTACACCTTC. Residues: CASSPPSPGGYGYTF. This chain joins TRBV7-2 and TRBJ1-2; D might be TRBD1 (5 bases). The CDR3 spans 15 residues. Germline CDR1 and CDR2: SGHTA and FQGNSA. V was trimmed by 5 bases and J by 5 bases, leaving 18 bases between them.

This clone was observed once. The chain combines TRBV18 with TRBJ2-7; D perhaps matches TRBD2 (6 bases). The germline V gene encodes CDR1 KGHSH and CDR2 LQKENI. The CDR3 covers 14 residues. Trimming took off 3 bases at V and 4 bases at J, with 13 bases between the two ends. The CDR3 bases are TGTGCCAGCTCACCCCGGGGGATGGGGTACGAGCAGTACTTC. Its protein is CASSPRGMGYEQYF.

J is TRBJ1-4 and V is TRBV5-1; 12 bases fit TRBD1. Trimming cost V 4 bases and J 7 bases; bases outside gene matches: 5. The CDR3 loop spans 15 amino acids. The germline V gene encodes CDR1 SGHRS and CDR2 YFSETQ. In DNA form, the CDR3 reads TGCGCCAGCAGCAGGGGACAGGGGGCAGGTGAAAAACTGTTTTTT. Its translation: CASSRGQGAGEKLFF.

Here the CDR3 DNA reads TGTGCCAGCAGTCACAGGGGGCTCGACAATCAGCCCCAGCATTTT. It specifies CASSHRGLDNQPQHF. The genes are TRBV27 and TRBJ1-5; 9 positions agree with TRBD1. V shed 5 bases and J 3 bases; nucleotides not matched to a gene: 5. The CDR3 is 15 residues long. In germline, CDR1 is MNHEY, CDR2 SMNVEV (reference sequence).

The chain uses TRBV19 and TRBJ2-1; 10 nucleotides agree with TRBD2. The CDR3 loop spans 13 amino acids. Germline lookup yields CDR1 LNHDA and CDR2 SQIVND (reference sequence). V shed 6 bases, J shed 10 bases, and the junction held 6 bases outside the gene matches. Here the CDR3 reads CASRSGGAWEQFF. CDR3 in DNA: TGTGCCAGTAGAAGCGGGGGGGCTTGGGAGCAGTTCTTC.

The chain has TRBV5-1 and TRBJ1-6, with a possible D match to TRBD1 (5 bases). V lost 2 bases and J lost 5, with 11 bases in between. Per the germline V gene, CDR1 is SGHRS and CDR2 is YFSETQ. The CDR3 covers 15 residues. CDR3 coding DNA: TGCGCCAGCAGCTTTGGCGGGACTGATAATTCACCCCTCCACTTT. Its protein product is CASSFGGTDNSPLHF.

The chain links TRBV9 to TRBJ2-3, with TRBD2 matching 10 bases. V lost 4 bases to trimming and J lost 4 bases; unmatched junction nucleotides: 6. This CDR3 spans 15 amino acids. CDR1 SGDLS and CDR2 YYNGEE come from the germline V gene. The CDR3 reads CASSFQRGGSDTQYF. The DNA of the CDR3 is TGTGCCAGCAGCTTTCAGCGGGGGGGCTCAGATACGCAGTATTTT. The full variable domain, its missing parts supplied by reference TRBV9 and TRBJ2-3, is DSGVTQTPKHLITATGQRVTLRCSPRSGDLSVYWYQQSLDQGLQFLIQYYNGEERAKGNILERFSAQQFPDLHSELNLSSLELGDSALYFCASSFQRGGSDTQYFGPGTRLTVL.

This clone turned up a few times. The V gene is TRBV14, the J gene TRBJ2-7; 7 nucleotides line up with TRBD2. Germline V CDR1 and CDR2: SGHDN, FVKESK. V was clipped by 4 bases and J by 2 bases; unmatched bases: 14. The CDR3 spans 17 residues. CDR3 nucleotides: TGTGCCAGCAGCCCGCGGAAAGGGCTAGCGGATACCTACGAGCAGTACTTC. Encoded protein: CASSPRKGLADTYEQYF.

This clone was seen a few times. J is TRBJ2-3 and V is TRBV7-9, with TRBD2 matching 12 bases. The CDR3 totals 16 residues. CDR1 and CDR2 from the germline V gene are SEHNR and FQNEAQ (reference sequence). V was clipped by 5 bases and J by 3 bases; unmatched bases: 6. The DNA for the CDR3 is TGTGCCAGCAGCGTGCTAGCGGGAGGGTTGACAGATACGCAGTATTTT. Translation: CASSVLAGGLTDTQYF.

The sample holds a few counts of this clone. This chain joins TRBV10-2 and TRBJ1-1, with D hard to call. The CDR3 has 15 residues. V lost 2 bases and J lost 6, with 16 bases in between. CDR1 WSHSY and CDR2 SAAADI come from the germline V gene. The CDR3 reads CASSETIAGLAEAFF. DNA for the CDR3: TGCGCCAGCAGTGAGACAATCGCAGGCCTGGCTGAAGCTTTCTTT.

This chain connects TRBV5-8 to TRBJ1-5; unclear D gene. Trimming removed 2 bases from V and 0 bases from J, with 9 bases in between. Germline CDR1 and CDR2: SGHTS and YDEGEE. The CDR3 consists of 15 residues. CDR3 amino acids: CASSLTRLSNQPQHF. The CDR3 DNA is TGTGCCAGCAGCTTAACCAGACTTAGCAATCAGCCCCAGCATTTT.

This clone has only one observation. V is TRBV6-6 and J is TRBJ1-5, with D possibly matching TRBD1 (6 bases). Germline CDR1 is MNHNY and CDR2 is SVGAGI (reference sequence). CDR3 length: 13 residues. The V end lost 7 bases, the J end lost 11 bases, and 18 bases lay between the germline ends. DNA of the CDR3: TGTGCCAGCACCCCCCCAGGGGTCGAAGCCCAGCATTTT. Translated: CASTPPGVEAQHF.

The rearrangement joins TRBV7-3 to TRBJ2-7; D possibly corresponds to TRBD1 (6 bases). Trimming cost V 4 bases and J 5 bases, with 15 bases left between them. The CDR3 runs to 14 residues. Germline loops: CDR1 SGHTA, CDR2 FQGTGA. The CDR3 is CASSSTGTFNEQYF. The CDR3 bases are TGTGCCAGCAGCTCCACCGGGACATTCAACGAGCAGTACTTC.

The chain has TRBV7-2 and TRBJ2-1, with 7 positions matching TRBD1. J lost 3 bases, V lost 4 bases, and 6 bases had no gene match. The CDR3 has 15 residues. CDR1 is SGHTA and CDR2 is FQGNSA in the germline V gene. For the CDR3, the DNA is TGTGCCAGCAGCTCAACAGGGGTATTCTACAATGAGCAGTTCTTC. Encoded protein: CASSSTGVFYNEQFF.

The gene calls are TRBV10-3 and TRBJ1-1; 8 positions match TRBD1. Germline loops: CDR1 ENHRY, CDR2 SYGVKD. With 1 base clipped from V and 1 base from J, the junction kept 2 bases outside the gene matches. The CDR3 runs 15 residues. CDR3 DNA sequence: TGTGCCATCAGTGAGTGGGGACAGGCGAACACTGAAGCTTTCTTT. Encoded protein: CAISEWGQANTEAFF.

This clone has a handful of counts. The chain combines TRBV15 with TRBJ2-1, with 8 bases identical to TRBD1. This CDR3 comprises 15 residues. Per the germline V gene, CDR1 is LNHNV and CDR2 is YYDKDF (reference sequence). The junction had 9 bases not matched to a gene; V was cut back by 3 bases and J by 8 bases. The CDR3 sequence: CATSRAGTGGYEQFF. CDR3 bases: TGTGCCACCAGCAGGGCCGGGACAGGAGGGTATGAGCAGTTCTTC.

The CDR3 DNA sequence: TGTGCCAGCAGTCCAGGGACTGGGGCCAACGTCCTGACTTTC. Translating gives CASSPGTGANVLTF. The genes are TRBV28 and TRBJ2-6, with D maybe TRBD1 (5 bases). The V and J ends lost 5 bases and 2 bases respectively, with 7 bases between them. Germline CDR1 reads MDHEN; CDR2 reads SYDVKM. The CDR3 sequence is 14 residues long.

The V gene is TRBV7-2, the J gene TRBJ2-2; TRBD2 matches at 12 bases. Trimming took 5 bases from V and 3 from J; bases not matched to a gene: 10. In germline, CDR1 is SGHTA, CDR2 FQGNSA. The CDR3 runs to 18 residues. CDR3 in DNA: TGTGCCAGCAGCCTACGGGCTAGCGGGAGGGCCTACACCGGGGAGCTGTTTTTT. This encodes CASSLRASGRAYTGELFF.

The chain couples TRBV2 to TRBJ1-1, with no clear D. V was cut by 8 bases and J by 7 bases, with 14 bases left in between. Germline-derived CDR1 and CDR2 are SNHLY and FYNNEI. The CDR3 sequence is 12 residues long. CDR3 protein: CASAKGAGEAFF. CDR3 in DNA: TGTGCCAGCGCTAAGGGAGCAGGTGAAGCTTTCTTT.

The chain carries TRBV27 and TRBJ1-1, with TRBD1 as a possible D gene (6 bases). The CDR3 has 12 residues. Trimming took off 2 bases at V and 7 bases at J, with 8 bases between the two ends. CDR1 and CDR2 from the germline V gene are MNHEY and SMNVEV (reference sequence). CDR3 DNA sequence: TGTGCCAGCAGTTTAAGGGGGGGTGAAGCTTTCTTT. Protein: CASSLRGGEAFF.

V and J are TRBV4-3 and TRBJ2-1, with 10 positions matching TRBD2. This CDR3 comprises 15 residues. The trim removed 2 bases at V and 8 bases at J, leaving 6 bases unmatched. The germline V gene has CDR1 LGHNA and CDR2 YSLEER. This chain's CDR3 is CASSQLPGLAYEQFF. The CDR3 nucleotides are TGCGCCAGCAGCCAACTTCCGGGACTAGCGTATGAGCAGTTCTTC.

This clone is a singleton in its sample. The CDR3, as DNA: TGTGCCAGCGGCGACGGCGGCTCCTACGAGCAGTACTTC. Protein: CASGDGGSYEQYF. This sequence joins TRBV6-6 and TRBJ2-5; D unclear. The DNA end lines up better with TRBJ2-7; the J call may be wrong. CDR3 length equals 13 residues. Germline CDR1 MNHNY, CDR2 SVGAGI (reference sequence).

The CDR3 region is CASSVLIGTGYEQYF. The DNA for the CDR3 is TGTGCCAGCAGTGTGCTAATCGGGACAGGCTACGAGCAGTACTTC. The J gene is TRBJ2-7, the V gene TRBV6-1; 8 bases fit TRBD1. The CDR3 extends over 15 amino acids. The V gene's germline CDR1 is MNHNS and CDR2 SASEGT. The V and J ends lost 4 bases and 3 bases, in that order; junction bases with no gene match: 8.

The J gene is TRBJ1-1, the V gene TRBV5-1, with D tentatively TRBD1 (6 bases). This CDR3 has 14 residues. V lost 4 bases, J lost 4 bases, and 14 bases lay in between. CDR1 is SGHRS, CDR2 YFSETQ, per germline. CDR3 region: CASSGTTGGTEAFF. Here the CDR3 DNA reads TGCGCCAGCAGCGGTACGACAGGTGGCACTGAAGCTTTCTTT.

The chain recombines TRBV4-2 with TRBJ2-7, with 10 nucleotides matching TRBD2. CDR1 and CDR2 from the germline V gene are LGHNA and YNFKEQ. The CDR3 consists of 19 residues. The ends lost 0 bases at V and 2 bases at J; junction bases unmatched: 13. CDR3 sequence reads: CASSQDWGATSGFPYEQYF. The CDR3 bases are TGTGCCAGCAGCCAAGATTGGGGAGCGACTAGCGGGTTCCCCTACGAGCAGTACTTC.

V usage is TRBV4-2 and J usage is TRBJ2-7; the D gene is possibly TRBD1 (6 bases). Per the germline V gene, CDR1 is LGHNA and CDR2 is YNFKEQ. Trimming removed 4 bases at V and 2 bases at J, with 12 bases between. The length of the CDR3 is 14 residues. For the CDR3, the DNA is TGTGCCAGCAGCCTTGCAGGGGACACCTACGAGCAGTACTTC. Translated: CASSLAGDTYEQYF.

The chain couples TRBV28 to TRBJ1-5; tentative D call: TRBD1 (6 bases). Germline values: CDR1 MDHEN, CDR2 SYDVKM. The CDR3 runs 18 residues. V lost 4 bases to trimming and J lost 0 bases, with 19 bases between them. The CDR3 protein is CASSYINDRLYSNQPQHF. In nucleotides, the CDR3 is TGTGCCAGCAGTTATATAAACGACAGGCTCTATAGCAATCAGCCCCAGCATTTT.

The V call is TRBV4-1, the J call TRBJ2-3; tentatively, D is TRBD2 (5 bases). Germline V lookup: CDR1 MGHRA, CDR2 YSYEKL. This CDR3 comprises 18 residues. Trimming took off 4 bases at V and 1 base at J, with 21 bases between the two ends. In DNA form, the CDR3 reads TGCGCCAGCAGCCGGACGGTCGGCGGGCCCCTCCGCACAGATACGCAGTATTTT. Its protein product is CASSRTVGGPLRTDTQYF.

The CDR3, as DNA: TGCGCCAGCAGCCAAGGCCGACCCTTTCCGGGAGTAAGCACAGATACGCAGTATTTT. It translates to CASSQGRPFPGVSTDTQYF. The genes are TRBV4-3 and TRBJ2-3; TRBD2 might be the D (6 bases). This CDR3 spans 19 amino acids. Germline loops: CDR1 LGHNA, CDR2 YSLEER. Trimming removed 1 base from V and 0 bases from J, with 20 bases in between.